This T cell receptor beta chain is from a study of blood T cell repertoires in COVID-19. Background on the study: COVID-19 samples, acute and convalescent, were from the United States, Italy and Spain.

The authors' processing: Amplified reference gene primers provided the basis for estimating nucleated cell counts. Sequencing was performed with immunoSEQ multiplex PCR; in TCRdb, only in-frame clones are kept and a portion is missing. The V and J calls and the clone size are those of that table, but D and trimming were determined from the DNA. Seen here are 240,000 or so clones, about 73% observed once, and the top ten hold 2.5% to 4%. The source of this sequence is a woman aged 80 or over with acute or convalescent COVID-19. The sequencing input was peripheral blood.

In DNA form, the CDR3 reads TGCGCCAGCAGCCCTTTAAGTAGCAGGGGCGGTAACTATGGCTACACCTTC. Amino acids: CASSPLSSRGGNYGYTF. The chain employs TRBV4-1 and TRBJ1-2; D perhaps matches TRBD1 (6 bases). V lost 4 bases and J 1 base, leaving 19 bases between the germline ends. Germline CDR1 and CDR2: MGHRA and YSYEKL. The CDR3 is 17 amino acids.